This T cell receptor (beta chain) was recorded in a study of control samples from healthy donors and cancer patients. Only in-frame clones appear in the TCRdb table, and some are missing; sequencing was by immunoSEQ multiplex PCR. The sample gives 95,000 to 120,000 clones, about 80% of which show up once; 6% to 8% is in the top ten. Germline trimming cut 4 bases from V and 0 bases from J; bases unmatched to any gene: 8. CDR3 length: 16 residues. Germline V gives CDR1 SGHRS, CDR2 YFSETQ. The receptor comes from a man between 18 and 29 years old in good health. The chain combines TRBV5-1 with TRBJ1-2, with 8 bases that match TRBD1. Sequenced sample: blood. CDR3 DNA: TGCGCCAGCAGCCGTGCGACAGGGGCGGCTAACTATGGCTACACCTTC. Its protein is CASSRATGAANYGYTF.